The rows below give T cell receptor beta chains drawn from one sample of a study of persistence of HIV-infected CD4 T cells. Their recognized antigens are unknown. Sequenced by immunoSEQ multiplex PCR; TCRdb stores in-frame clones only, minus some. The sample contains 45,000 or so clones, about 87% of which appear only once. The starting material was CD4+ T cells sorted from PBMCs after roughly 17-hour stimulation, obtained from a patient who received antiretroviral therapy. These receptor sequences come from an adult woman with HIV who was CMV-seropositive. The CDR3 runs from the conserved cysteine through the conserved F or W. Fields, in order: J gene, V gene, clone size, D gene, CDR3 protein, CDR3 DNA. A D gene is named only where the DNA matches it firmly. Clone sizes are given selectively: once, few, many, or a class where the clone is expanded.

>TRBJ2-2|TRBV24-1|NA|NA
CATSDADGSPGELFF
TGTGCCACCAGTGACGCGGACGGCTCTCCCGGGGAGCTGTTTTTT
>TRBJ1-1|TRBV29-1|NA|NA
CSVVQGRLTVEAFF
TGCAGCGTTGTCCAGGGGCGCCTCACCGTTGAAGCTTTCTTT
>TRBJ2-3|TRBV7-6|NA|TRBD2
CASSSRTSGGWADTQYF
TGTGCCAGCAGCTCCCGGACTAGCGGGGGGTGGGCAGATACGCAGTATTTT
>TRBJ2-3|TRBV7-2|NA|NA
CASSYGLGADTQYF
TGTGCCAGCAGCTACGGACTTGGGGCGGATACGCAGTATTTT
>TRBJ2-5|TRBV18|NA|NA
CASSPEDQLGAQYF
TGTGCCAGCTCACCAGAGGACCAGTTGGGGGCCCAGTACTTC
>TRBJ1-5|TRBV12-3/TRBV12-4|NA|NA
CASSFRGGQPQHF
TGTGCCAGCAGTTTCAGGGGAGGTCAGCCCCAGCATTTT
>TRBJ2-3|TRBV19|NA|TRBD2
CASSASGRALDTQYF
TGTGCCAGTAGTGCAAGCGGGAGGGCCCTCGATACGCAGTATTTT
>TRBJ1-1|TRBV24-1|NA|NA
CATSNSMNTEAFF
TGTGCCACCAGTAACAGCATGAACACTGAAGCTTTCTTT
>TRBJ1-1|TRBV7-2|NA|TRBD1
CASSLTGGMNTEAFF
TGTGCCAGCAGCTTGACAGGGGGCATGAACACTGAAGCTTTCTTT
>TRBJ1-2|TRBV18|NA|TRBD1
CASSPPNRGSNNYGYTF
TGTGCCAGCTCACCACCTAACAGGGGGTCAAATAACTATGGCTACACCTTC
>TRBJ2-1|TRBV19|NA|TRBD2
CASSWSGTSGSNEQFF
TGTGCCAGTAGCTGGTCCGGGACTAGCGGCTCCAATGAGCAGTTCTTC
>TRBJ1-3|TRBV5-5|NA|TRBD1
CASSRLWDSPSDTIYF
TGTGCCAGCAGCCGCCTCTGGGACAGCCCTTCTGACACCATATATTTT
>TRBJ1-5|TRBV6-5|NA|NA
CASLGNVINNQPQHF
TGTGCCAGCTTAGGGAACGTTATAAACAATCAGCCCCAGCATTTT
>TRBJ2-5|TRBV24-1|NA|NA
CATSSGAVETQYF
TGTGCCACCAGTTCCGGGGCCGTGGAGACCCAGTACTTC
>TRBJ2-6|TRBV6-1|NA|NA
CASSEALGSGANVLTF
TGTGCCAGCAGTGAAGCGCTAGGGTCTGGGGCCAACGTCCTGACTTTC
>TRBJ1-2|TRBV5-8|NA|NA
CASSLAPGAGGGYTF
TGTGCCAGCAGCTTGGCACCAGGGGCAGGAGGTGGCTACACCTTC
>TRBJ2-7|TRBV9|NA|NA
CASSVGGGGGYEQYF
TGTGCCAGCAGCGTAGGAGGAGGAGGGGGGTACGAGCAGTACTTC
>TRBJ1-3|TRBV2|once|NA
CASTLRGSGNTIYF
TGTGCCAGCACCCTCAGGGGTTCTGGAAACACCATATATTTT
>TRBJ2-2|TRBV4-1|NA|TRBD1
CASSQWDRDSGELFF
TGCGCCAGCAGCCAGTGGGACAGGGATAGCGGGGAGCTGTTTTTT
>TRBJ2-6|TRBV1|NA|NA
CTSSQELMGSGANVLTF
TGCACCAGCAGCCAAGAATTGATGGGGTCTGGGGCCAACGTCCTGACTTTC
>TRBJ1-1|TRBV15|few|NA
CATSRGGNSNTEAFF
TGTGCCACCAGCAGAGGCGGGAACTCGAACACTGAAGCTTTCTTT
>TRBJ2-5|TRBV11-3|NA|TRBD2
CASSPGLAGGPRETQYF
TGTGCCAGCAGTCCTGGACTAGCGGGGGGGCCAAGAGAGACCCAGTACTTC
>TRBJ1-1|TRBV6-5|NA|NA
CASSFGMNTEAFF
TGTGCCAGCAGTTTCGGCATGAACACTGAAGCTTTCTTT
>TRBJ1-1|TRBV7-2|NA|NA
CASSLRWQNTEAFF
TGTGCCAGCAGCTTAAGATGGCAGAACACTGAAGCTTTCTTT
>TRBJ1-5|TRBV18|NA|NA
CASSPPGARVEGQPQHF
TGTGCCAGCTCACCACCGGGAGCCAGGGTTGAAGGTCAGCCCCAGCATTTT